This TCR beta chain is from a study of blood T cell repertoires in COVID-19. Study information: PBMCs, B-cell-depleted T cells, or T cells provided the cDNA or gDNA that made up the material.

TCRdb keeps only in-frame clones here, not all; method: immunoSEQ multiplex PCR. This sample has around 200,000 clones, with 80% to 90% found just once. The V gene end was trimmed by 4 bases and the J gene end by 2 bases; junction bases not matched to a gene: 12. CDR1 is SGHDT and CDR2 is YYEEEE in the germline V gene. The CDR3 is 17 amino acids. The sequence was obtained from a man in his forties or fifties with active or convalescent COVID-19. V gene TRBV5-6 combines with J gene TRBJ1-3; TRBD1 agrees at 7 bases. The sequenced sample was peripheral blood. CDR3 bases: TGTGCCAGCAGCCCACCGGGACAGCAGCTTACTGGAAACACCATATATTTT. This translates into CASSPPGQQLTGNTIYF.